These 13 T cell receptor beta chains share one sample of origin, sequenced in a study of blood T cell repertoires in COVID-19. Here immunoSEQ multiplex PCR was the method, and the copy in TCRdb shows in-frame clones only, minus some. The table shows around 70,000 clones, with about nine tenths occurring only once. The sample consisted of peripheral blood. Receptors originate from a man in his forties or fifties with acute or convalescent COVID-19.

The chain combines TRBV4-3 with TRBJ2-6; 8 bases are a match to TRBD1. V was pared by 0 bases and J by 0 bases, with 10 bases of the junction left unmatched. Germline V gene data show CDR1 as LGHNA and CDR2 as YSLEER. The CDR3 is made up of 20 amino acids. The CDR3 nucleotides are TGCGCCAGCAGCCAAGATCCTGCGGACAGGGTTCCCTCTGGGGCCAACGTCCTGACTTTC. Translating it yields CASSQDPADRVPSGANVLTF.

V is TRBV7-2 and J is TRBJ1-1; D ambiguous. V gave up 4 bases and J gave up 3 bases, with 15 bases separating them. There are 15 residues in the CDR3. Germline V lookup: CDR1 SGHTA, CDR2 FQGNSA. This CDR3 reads CASSYGRGGDTEAFF. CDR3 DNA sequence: TGTGCCAGCAGCTATGGGCGAGGAGGTGACACTGAAGCTTTCTTT.

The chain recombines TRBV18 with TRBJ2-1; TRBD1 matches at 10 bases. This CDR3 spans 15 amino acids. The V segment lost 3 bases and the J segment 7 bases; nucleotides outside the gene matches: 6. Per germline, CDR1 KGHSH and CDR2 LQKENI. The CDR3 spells CASSPRQGAGNEQFF. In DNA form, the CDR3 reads TGTGCCAGCTCACCGCGACAGGGGGCGGGAAATGAGCAGTTCTTC.

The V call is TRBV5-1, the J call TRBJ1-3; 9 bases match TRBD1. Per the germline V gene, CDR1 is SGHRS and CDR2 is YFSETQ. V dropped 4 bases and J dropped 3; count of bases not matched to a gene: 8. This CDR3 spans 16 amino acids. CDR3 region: CASSTWTGEGGNTIYF. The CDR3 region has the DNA TGCGCCAGCAGCACCTGGACAGGGGAAGGTGGAAACACCATATATTTT.

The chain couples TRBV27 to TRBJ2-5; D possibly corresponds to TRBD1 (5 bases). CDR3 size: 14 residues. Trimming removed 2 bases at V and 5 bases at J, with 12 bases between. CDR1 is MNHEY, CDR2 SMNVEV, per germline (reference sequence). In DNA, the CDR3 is TGTGCCAGCAGTTTAAATAGGGGTAGGGAGACCCAGTACTTC. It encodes CASSLNRGRETQYF.

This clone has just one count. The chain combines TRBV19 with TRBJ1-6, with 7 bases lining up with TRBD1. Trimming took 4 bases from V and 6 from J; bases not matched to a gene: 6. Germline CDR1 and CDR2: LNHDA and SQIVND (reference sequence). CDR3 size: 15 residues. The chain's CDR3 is CASSTSSGGNSPLHF. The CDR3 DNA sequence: TGTGCCAGTAGTACCTCCTCAGGGGGTAATTCACCCCTCCACTTT.

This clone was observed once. The CDR3 region is CASSQRVGTDTQYF. The CDR3 bases are TGCGCCAGCAGCCAGAGGGTAGGCACAGATACGCAGTATTTT. This rearrangement joins TRBV5-1 to TRBJ2-3, with a tentative D call TRBD2 (5 bases). There are 14 residues in the CDR3. The germline CDR1 and CDR2 sequences are SGHRS and YFSETQ. V dropped 4 bases and J dropped 1 base, with 10 bases sitting between them.

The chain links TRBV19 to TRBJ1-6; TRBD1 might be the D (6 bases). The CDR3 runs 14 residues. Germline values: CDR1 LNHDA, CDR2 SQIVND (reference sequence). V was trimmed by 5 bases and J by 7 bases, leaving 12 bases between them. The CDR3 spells CASSLRQGNSPLHF. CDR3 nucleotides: TGTGCCAGTAGTCTCCGGCAGGGGAATTCACCCCTCCACTTT.

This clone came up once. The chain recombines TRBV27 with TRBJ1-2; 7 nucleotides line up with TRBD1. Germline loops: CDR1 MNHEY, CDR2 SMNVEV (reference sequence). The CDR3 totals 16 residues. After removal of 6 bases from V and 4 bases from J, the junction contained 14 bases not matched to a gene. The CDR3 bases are TGTGCCAGCAGGGAAGGCACTCCCGGGACAGTCTATGGCTACACCTTC. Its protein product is CASREGTPGTVYGYTF.

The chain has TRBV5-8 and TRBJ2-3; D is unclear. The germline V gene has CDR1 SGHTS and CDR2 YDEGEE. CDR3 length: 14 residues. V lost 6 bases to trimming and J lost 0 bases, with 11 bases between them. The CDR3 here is CASTKDSSTDTQYF. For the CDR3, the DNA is TGTGCCAGCACCAAAGACTCAAGCACAGATACGCAGTATTTT.

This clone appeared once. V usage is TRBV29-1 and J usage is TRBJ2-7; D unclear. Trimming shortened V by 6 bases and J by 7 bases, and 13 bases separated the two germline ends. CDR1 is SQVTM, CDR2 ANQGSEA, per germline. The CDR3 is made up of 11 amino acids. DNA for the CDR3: TGCAGCGTAAGTACCGGTAAAGAGCAGTACTTC. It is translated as CSVSTGKEQYF.

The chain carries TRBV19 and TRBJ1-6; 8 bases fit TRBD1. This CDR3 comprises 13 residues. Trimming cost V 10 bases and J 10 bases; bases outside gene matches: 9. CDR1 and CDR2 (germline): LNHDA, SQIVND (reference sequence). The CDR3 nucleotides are TGTGCCACCCGAGGACAGGGCGGCTCACCCCTCCACTTT. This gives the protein CATRGQGGSPLHF. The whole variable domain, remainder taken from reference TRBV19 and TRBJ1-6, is DGGITQSPKYLFRKEGQNVTLSCEQNLNHDAMYWYRQDPGQGLRLIYYSQIVNDFQKGDIAEGYSVSREKKESFPLTVTSAQKNPTAFYLCATRGQGGSPLHFGNGTRLTVT.

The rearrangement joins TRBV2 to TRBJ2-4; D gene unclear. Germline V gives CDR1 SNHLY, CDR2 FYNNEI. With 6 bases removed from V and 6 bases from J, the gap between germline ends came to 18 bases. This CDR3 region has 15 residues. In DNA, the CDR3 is TGTGCCAGCAGACGACAACAAAACCTGCGAAACATTCAGTACTTC. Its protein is CASRRQQNLRNIQYF. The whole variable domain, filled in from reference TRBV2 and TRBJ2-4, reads EPEVTQTPSHQVTQMGQEVILRCVPISNHLYFYWYRQILGQKVEFLVSFYNNEISEKSEIFDDQFSVERPDGSNFTLKIRSTKLEDSAMYFCASRRQQNLRNIQYFGAGTRLSVL.